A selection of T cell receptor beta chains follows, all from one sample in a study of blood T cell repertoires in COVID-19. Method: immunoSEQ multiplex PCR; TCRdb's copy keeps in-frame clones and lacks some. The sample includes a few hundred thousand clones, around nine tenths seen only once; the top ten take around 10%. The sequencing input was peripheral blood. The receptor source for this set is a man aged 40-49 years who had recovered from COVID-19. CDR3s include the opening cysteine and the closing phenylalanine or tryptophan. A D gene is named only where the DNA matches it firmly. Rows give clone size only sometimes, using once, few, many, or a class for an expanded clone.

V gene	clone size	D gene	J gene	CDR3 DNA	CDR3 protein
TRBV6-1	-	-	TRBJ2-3	TGTGCCAGCAGTGAAGCTGCGGCGGGGTGGGCAGATACGCAGTATTTT	CASSEAAAGWADTQYF
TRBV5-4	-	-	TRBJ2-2	TGTGCCAGCAGTTTGCGGGGGAACACCGGGGAGCTGTTTTTT	CASSLRGNTGELFF
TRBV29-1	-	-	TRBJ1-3	TGCAGCGTTGGACAGGACAACTCTGGAAACACCATATATTTT	CSVGQDNSGNTIYF
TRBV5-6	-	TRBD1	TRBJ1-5	TGTGCCAGCAGCTTGGGCGACAGGGAGAATCAGCCCCAGCATTTT	CASSLGDRENQPQHF
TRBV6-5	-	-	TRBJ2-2	TGTGCCAGCAGTTCGCTGCGGGGGAACACCGGGGAGCTGTTTTTT	CASSSLRGNTGELFF
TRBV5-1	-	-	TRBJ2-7	TGCGCCAGCAGCTTGGTCCCCTCCTCCTACGAGCAGTACTTC	CASSLVPSSYEQYF
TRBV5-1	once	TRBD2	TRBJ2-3	TGCGCCAGCAGCTTGGCCTGGCGGGGGGGCACAGATACGCAGTATTTT	CASSLAWRGGTDTQYF
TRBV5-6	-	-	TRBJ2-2	TGTGCCAGCAGCCCCCGCGCCGGGACACCGAGAAACACCGGGGAGCTGTTTTTT	CASSPRAGTPRNTGELFF
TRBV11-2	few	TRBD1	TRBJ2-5	TGTGCCAGCAGCTCGATCGGACAGGGGGTTACCAAGACCCAGTACTTC	CASSSIGQGVTKTQYF
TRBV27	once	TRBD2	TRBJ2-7	TGTGCCAGCAGGGGTAGCGGGAGAAACGAGCAGTACTTC	CASRGSGRNEQYF
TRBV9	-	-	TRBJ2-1	TGTGCCAGCAGCGTAGGGCGGTGGGTGGGTTCCTACAATGAGCAGTTCTTC	CASSVGRWVGSYNEQFF
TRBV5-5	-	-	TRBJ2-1	TGTGCCAGCAGCTTCGGCGGTAGTCAGGAGCAGTTCTTC	CASSFGGSQEQFF
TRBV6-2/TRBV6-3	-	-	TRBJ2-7	TGTGCCAGCAGTTACGTCAGGGCTGTCGAGCAGTACTTC	CASSYVRAVEQYF
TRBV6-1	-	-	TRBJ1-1	TGTGCCAGCAGTGAAGCGGTAGTTGCGCATTCGGACACTGAAGCTTTCTTT	CASSEAVVAHSDTEAFF
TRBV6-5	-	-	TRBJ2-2	TGTGCCAGCCGGGTCAAAGCGAACACCGGGGAGCTGTTTTTT	CASRVKANTGELFF